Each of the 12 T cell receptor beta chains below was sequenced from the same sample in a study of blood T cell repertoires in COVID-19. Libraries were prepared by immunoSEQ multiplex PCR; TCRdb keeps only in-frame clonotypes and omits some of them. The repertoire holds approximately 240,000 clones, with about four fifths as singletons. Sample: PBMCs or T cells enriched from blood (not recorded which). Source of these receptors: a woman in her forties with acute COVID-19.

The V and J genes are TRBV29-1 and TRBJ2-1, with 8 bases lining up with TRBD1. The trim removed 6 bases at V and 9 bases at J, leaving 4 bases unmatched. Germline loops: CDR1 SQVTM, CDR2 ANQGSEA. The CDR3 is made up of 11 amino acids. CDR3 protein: CSVWTGSEQFF. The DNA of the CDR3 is TGCAGCGTCTGGACAGGGAGTGAGCAGTTCTTC.

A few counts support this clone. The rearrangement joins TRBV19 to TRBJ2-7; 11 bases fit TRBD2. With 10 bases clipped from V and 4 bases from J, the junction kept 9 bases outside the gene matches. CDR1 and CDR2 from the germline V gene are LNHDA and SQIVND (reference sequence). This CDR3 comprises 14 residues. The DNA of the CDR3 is TGTGCCACAACCACGACTAGCGGGGAGTACGAGCAGTACTTC. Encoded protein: CATTTTSGEYEQYF.

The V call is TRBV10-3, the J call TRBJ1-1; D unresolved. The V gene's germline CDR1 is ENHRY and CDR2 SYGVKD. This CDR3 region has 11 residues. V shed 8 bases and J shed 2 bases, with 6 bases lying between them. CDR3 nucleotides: TGTGCCATCTCGCGAAACACTGAAGCTTTCTTT. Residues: CAISRNTEAFF.

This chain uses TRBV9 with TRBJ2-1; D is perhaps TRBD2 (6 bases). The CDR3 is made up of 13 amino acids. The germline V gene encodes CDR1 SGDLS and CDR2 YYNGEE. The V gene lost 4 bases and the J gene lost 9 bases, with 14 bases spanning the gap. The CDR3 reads CASSPGGGLEQFF. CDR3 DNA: TGTGCCAGCAGCCCAGGTGGAGGGCTTGAGCAGTTCTTC.

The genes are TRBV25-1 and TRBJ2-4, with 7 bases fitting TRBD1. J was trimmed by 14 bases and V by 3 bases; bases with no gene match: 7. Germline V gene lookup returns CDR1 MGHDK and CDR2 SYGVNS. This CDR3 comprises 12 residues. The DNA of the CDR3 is TGTGCCAGCAGTGAGTTGACCGGGACAGAGTACTTC. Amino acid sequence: CASSELTGTEYF.

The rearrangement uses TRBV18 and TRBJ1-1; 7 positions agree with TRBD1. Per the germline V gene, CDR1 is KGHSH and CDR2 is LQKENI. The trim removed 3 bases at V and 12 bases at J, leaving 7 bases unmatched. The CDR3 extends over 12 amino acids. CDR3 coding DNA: TGTGCCAGCTCACCCCGACAGGGATCGCCTTTCTTT. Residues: CASSPRQGSPFF.

Here the CDR3 reads CASSRTEKLFF. CDR3 nucleotide sequence: TGTGCCAGCAGCAGAACAGAAAAACTGTTTTTT. The chain is built from TRBV21-1 and TRBJ1-4; TRBD1, the table's D call, lacks a check against the DNA. TRBV21-1 is marked as a pseudogene. CDR3 length: 11 residues.

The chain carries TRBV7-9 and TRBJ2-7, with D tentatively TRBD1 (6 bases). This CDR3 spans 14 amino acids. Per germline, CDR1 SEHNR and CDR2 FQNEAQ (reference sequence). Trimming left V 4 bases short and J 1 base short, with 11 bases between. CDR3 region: CASSSTDRSYEQYF. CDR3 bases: TGTGCCAGCAGCTCGACGGACAGATCCTACGAGCAGTACTTC.

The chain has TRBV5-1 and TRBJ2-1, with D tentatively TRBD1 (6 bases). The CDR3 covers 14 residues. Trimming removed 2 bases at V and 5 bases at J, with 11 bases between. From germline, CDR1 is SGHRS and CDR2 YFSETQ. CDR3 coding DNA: TGCGCCAGCAGCTTCGATACAGGGAACAATGAGCAGTTCTTC. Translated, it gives CASSFDTGNNEQFF.

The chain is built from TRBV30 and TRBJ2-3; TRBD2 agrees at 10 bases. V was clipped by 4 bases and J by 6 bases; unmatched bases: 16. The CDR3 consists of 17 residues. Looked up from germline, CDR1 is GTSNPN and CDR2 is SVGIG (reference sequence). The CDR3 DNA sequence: TGTGCCTGGATATCCCTCTCTGAGCGGGAGGGCCCCGATACGCAGTATTTT. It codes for CAWISLSEREGPDTQYF.

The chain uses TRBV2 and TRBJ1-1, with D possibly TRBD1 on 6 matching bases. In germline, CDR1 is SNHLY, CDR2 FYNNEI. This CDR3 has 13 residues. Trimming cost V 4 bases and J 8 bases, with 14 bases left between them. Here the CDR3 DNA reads TGTGCCAGCAGTGTGGGAGGGGGTGGAGAAGCTTTCTTT. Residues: CASSVGGGGEAFF.

The CDR3 DNA is TGTGCCAGCAGTTTTCAGGGGGTGAACACTGAAGCTTTCTTT. Protein product: CASSFQGVNTEAFF. This chain connects TRBV28 to TRBJ1-1, with 7 bases identical to TRBD1. The V and J ends lost 3 bases and 0 bases, in that order; junction bases with no gene match: 1. CDR3 size: 14 residues. Germline CDR1 and CDR2: MDHEN and SYDVKM.